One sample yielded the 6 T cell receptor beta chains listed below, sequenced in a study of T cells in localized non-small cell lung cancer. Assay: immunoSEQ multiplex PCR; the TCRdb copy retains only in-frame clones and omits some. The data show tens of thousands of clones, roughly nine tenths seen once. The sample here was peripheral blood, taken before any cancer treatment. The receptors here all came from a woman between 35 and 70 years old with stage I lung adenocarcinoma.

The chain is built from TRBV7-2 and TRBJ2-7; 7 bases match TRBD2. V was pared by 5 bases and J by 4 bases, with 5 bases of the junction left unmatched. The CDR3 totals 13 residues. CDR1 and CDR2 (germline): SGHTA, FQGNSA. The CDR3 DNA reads TGTGCCAGCAGCCAGAGGGAGGGGTACGAGCAGTACTTC. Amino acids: CASSQREGYEQYF.

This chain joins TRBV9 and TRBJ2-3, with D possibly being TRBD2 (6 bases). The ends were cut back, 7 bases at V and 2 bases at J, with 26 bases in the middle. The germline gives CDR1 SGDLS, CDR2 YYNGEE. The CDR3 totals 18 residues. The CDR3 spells CASGLPPFGGESTDTQYF. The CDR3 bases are TGTGCCAGCGGTCTACCCCCCTTTGGCGGGGAGTCCACAGATACGCAGTATTTT.

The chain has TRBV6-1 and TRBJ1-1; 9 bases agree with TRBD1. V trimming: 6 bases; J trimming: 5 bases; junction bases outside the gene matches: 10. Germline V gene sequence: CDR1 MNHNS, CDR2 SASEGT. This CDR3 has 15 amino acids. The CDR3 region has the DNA TGTGCCAGCAGAGAAATAACAGGGGGCCGGACTGAAGCTTTCTTT. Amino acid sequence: CASREITGGRTEAFF.

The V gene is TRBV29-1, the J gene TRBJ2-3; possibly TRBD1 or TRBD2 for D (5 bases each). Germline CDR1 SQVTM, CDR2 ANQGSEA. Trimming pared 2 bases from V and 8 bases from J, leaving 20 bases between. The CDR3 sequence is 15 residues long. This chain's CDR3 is CSVEFGSSPGATQYF. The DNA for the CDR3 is TGCAGCGTTGAATTTGGAAGCTCCCCCGGGGCTACGCAGTATTTT.

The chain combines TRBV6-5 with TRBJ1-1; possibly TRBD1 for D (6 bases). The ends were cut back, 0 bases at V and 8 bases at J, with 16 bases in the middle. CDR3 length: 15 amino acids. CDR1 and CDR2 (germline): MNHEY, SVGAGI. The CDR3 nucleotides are TGTGCCAGCAGTTACTCGAGTACGGGGGCCCGGGAAGCTTTCTTT. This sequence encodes CASSYSSTGAREAFF.

The CDR3 loop is CASTRDRGEKLFF. The CDR3 DNA reads as TGTGCCAGTACCCGAGACAGGGGGGAAAAACTGTTTTTT. The chain has TRBV19 and TRBJ1-4; TRBD1 matches at 9 bases. Per the germline V gene, CDR1 is LNHDA and CDR2 is SQIVND (reference sequence). V gave up 7 bases and J gave up 8 bases; unmatched junction bases: 5. This CDR3 contains 13 residues.